The T cell receptor beta chain described here comes from a study of shared clonotypes between healthy human individuals. Genomic DNA belonging to each subset was distributed in equal measure over several immunoSEQ plates. The protocol was immunoSEQ multiplex PCR, while the TCRdb copy is restricted to in-frame clones and leaves out a portion. The sample holds about 180,000 clones, approximately 92% seen once. The germline V gene has CDR1 MDHEN and CDR2 SYDVKM. The CDR3 is made up of 13 amino acids. Trimming shortened V by 2 bases and J by 5 bases, and 8 bases separated the two germline ends. The J gene is TRBJ2-3, the V gene TRBV28, with D unresolved. Specimen: naive CD4+ T cells sorted from blood. Subset reported: CD45RA+ positively selected. This clonotype was obtained from a woman aged 25-40 years in good health. CDR3 DNA sequence: TGTGCCAGCAGTTTAGCGGCTGGAGATACGCAGTATTTT. It yields the protein CASSLAAGDTQYF.